This is a list of T cell receptor beta chains from one sample in a study of cytomegalovirus exposure and HLA in healthy donors. Method: immunoSEQ multiplex PCR; TCRdb's copy keeps in-frame clones and lacks some. The top ten clones hold around 5% of a sample with roughly 60,000 clones, just under 75% of them seen once. The sequenced sample consisted of PBMCs. These receptors came from a woman aged 25 to 45 in good health and CMV-seronegative. Each CDR3 is given with its conserved first and last residue. Fields, in order: D gene, V gene, clone size, J gene, CDR3 protein, CDR3 DNA. The D gene is left open where the match is weak. Not all rows give a size; the values are once, few, many and, for expanded clones, a class.

>TRBD2|TRBV4-3|NA|TRBJ2-3
CASSRRASWAGVEDTQYF
TGCGCCAGCAGCCGCCGAGCGAGCTGGGCGGGAGTAGAAGATACGCAGTATTTT
>TRBD2|TRBV9|NA|TRBJ2-3
CASSVTEAGGGSDTQYF
TGTGCCAGCAGCGTCACCGAAGCGGGAGGAGGGTCAGATACGCAGTATTTT
>TRBD1|TRBV4-1|NA|TRBJ2-7
CASSQGPGGAWAEQYF
TGCGCCAGCAGCCAAGGCCCAGGGGGCGCGTGGGCCGAGCAGTACTTC
>TRBD2|TRBV25-1|few|TRBJ2-1
CASSEGRGNNEQFF
TGTGCCAGCAGTGAAGGGCGGGGGAACAATGAGCAGTTCTTC
>NA|TRBV5-4|NA|TRBJ2-3
CASSFPAGPSTDTQYF
TGTGCCAGCAGCTTTCCGGCGGGACCTAGCACAGATACGCAGTATTTT
>TRBD1|TRBV6-1|NA|TRBJ1-2
CASSAGTDPNYGYTF
TGTGCCAGCAGTGCGGGGACAGACCCGAACTATGGCTACACCTTC
>NA|TRBV28|once|TRBJ2-3
CASSLLVGTGETDTQYF
TGTGCCAGCAGTTTATTAGTAGGGACTGGTGAAACAGATACGCAGTATTTT
>TRBD2|TRBV6-1|NA|TRBJ2-7
CASRSEGLAGGGQYF
TGTGCCAGCAGGAGTGAAGGACTAGCGGGAGGTGGGCAGTACTTC
>NA|TRBV28|once|TRBJ2-3
CASSLWRDTQYF
TGTGCCAGCAGTTTATGGCGGGATACGCAGTATTTT
>TRBD1|TRBV6-5|few|TRBJ1-1
CASRRTGDSTEAFF
TGTGCCAGCAGGAGAACAGGGGATTCAACTGAAGCTTTCTTT
>NA|TRBV25-1|NA|TRBJ1-6
CASSGDGNSPLHF
TGTGCCAGCAGTGGTGACGGGAATTCACCCCTCCACTTT
>TRBD1|TRBV6-4|NA|TRBJ1-6
CASSWTGVNSPLHF
TGTGCCAGCAGTTGGACAGGGGTAAATTCACCCCTCCACTTT
>NA|TRBV18|few|TRBJ2-7
CASSPPTGISSYEQYF
TGTGCCAGCTCACCACCCACGGGAATCAGCTCCTACGAGCAGTACTTC
>NA|TRBV21-1|NA|TRBJ1-1
CASSKLGGFRKTEAFF
TGTGCCAGCAGCAAACTCGGGGGGTTTAGGAAAACTGAAGCTTTCTTT
>NA|TRBV15|NA|TRBJ2-7
CATSRDGRGYEQYF
TGTGCCACCAGCAGAGATGGAAGGGGCTACGAGCAGTACTTC
>NA|TRBV6-5|NA|TRBJ1-6
CASRTGSSYNSPLHF
TGTGCCAGCAGGACGGGGAGCTCCTATAATTCACCCCTCCACTTT
>TRBD1|TRBV14|NA|TRBJ2-2
CASSRGQGPTGELFF
TGTGCCAGCAGCCGGGGACAGGGTCCCACCGGGGAGCTGTTTTTT
>NA|TRBV18|NA|TRBJ2-4
CASSPLEGSKNIQYF
TGTGCCAGCTCACCACTTGAGGGTAGCAAAAACATTCAGTACTTC
>TRBD2|TRBV29-1|NA|TRBJ2-3
CSVGPAGGPTDTQYF
TGCAGCGTTGGTCCAGCGGGAGGGCCCACAGATACGCAGTATTTT
>TRBD1|TRBV7-6|once|TRBJ2-5
CASSSRDRVVETQYF
TGTGCCAGCAGCTCCCGGGACAGGGTAGTTGAGACCCAGTACTTC
>NA|TRBV27|NA|TRBJ2-1
CASSPPDPGHSRYNEQFF
TGTGCCAGCAGCCCTCCGGACCCGGGACACTCAAGGTACAATGAGCAGTTCTTC
>NA|TRBV4-1|NA|TRBJ2-1
CASSRTQGEQFF
TGCGCCAGCTCCAGAACCCAGGGCGAGCAGTTCTTC
>TRBD1|TRBV4-1|few|TRBJ1-6
CASSQDVQDRSSYNSPLHF
TGCGCCAGCAGCCAAGATGTGCAGGACAGGAGCTCCTATAATTCACCCCTCCACTTT
>NA|TRBV28|NA|TRBJ1-1
CASLSGQGGTEAFF
TGTGCCAGCCTAAGTGGCCAGGGAGGGACTGAAGCTTTCTTT
>TRBD2|TRBV13|NA|TRBJ2-3
CASSWGTSGRRGDTQYF
TGTGCCAGCAGCTGGGGGACTAGCGGGAGGAGGGGAGATACGCAGTATTTT
>TRBD2|TRBV28|NA|TRBJ2-7
CASSFAASGGAYEQYF
TGTGCCAGCAGTTTTGCGGCTAGCGGGGGGGCCTACGAGCAGTACTTC
>NA|TRBV6-1|NA|TRBJ1-1
CASSEGWGFGTEAFF
TGTGCCAGCAGTGAAGGATGGGGCTTTGGCACTGAAGCTTTCTTT
>TRBD2|TRBV6-6|NA|TRBJ2-1
CASSYSSRGDYNEQFF
TGTGCCAGCAGTTACTCGAGCCGGGGGGATTACAATGAGCAGTTCTTC
>NA|TRBV9|once|TRBJ2-7
CASSVGGRDSDEQYF
TGTGCCAGCAGCGTAGGGGGAAGGGACTCCGACGAGCAGTACTTC
>NA|TRBV6-5|NA|TRBJ1-5
CASSFKHDQPQHF
TGTGCCAGCAGTTTTAAACATGATCAGCCCCAGCATTTT
>TRBD1|TRBV7-9|NA|TRBJ1-2
CASSQQGIGYGYTF
TGTGCCAGCAGCCAACAGGGGATCGGCTATGGCTACACCTTC
>TRBD1|TRBV15|NA|TRBJ1-4
CATSSRQGPNEKLFF
TGTGCCACCAGCAGTCGACAGGGACCTAATGAAAAACTGTTTTTT
>NA|TRBV27|once|TRBJ2-7
CASSSLLDSYEQYF
TGTGCCAGCAGTTCTTTACTAGATTCCTACGAGCAGTACTTC
>NA|TRBV6-6|NA|TRBJ2-5
CASSLGAVGTQYF
TGTGCCAGCAGTTTAGGAGCCGTGGGGACCCAGTACTTC
>TRBD2|TRBV30|NA|TRBJ2-1
CAWSAAGLAGGNNEQFF
TGTGCCTGGAGTGCTGCCGGACTAGCGGGAGGGAACAATGAGCAGTTCTTC
>TRBD1|TRBV18|NA|TRBJ1-4
CASSPNGQGSTRWEKLFF
TGTGCCAGCTCACCAAACGGACAGGGTTCCACCCGGTGGGAAAAACTGTTTTTT
>NA|TRBV7-8|NA|TRBJ1-2
CASSLALVLLDGYTF
TGTGCCAGCAGCTTAGCGCTGGTCCTACTTGATGGCTACACCTTC
>TRBD1|TRBV28|NA|TRBJ2-1
CASRTGVNEQFF
TGTGCCAGCCGTACAGGGGTCAATGAGCAGTTCTTC
>TRBD2|TRBV28|NA|TRBJ2-5
CASSRRLAGRETQYF
TGTGCCAGCAGTCGGCGCCTAGCGGGACGAGAGACCCAGTACTTC
>NA|TRBV18|NA|TRBJ2-3
CASSPTGTDTQYF
TGTGCCAGCTCACCCACCGGGACAGATACGCAGTATTTT
>NA|TRBV4-1|NA|TRBJ2-7
CASSLRDTRSYEQYF
TGCGCCAGCAGCCTCCGGGACACGCGCTCCTACGAGCAGTACTTC
>NA|TRBV2|NA|TRBJ2-1
CASRGVGGPNNEQFF
TGTGCCAGCAGGGGGGTCGGGGGGCCTAACAATGAGCAGTTCTTC
>NA|TRBV6-5|NA|TRBJ1-5
CASKGGNQPQHF
TGTGCCAGCAAAGGGGGCAATCAGCCCCAGCATTTT
>TRBD1|TRBV5-4|few|TRBJ1-4
CASSGGTGVEKLFF
TGTGCCAGCAGCGGCGGGACAGGGGTTGAAAAACTGTTTTTT
>TRBD2|TRBV5-1|few|TRBJ2-7
CASSLDPVRAGDGKQYF
TGCGCCAGCAGCTTGGACCCTGTAAGGGCGGGGGATGGAAAGCAGTACTTC
>TRBD1|TRBV10-2|NA|TRBJ2-5
CASSEPGQQETQYF
TGCGCCAGCAGTGAGCCGGGACAGCAAGAGACCCAGTACTTC
>TRBD2|TRBV7-3|NA|TRBJ2-1
CASSFGGGTSGNNEQFF
TGTGCCAGCAGCTTCGGGGGGGGGACTAGCGGAAACAATGAGCAGTTCTTC
>TRBD1|TRBV5-1|once|TRBJ1-4
CASSLGTGGVEKLFF
TGCGCCAGCAGCTTGGGGACAGGGGGCGTTGAAAAACTGTTTTTT
>NA|TRBV2|NA|TRBJ2-7
CASSEALARSYEQYF
TGTGCCAGCAGTGAAGCTTTGGCGCGGTCCTACGAGCAGTACTTC
>TRBD2|TRBV19|NA|TRBJ2-1
CASSKVAGGPYNEQFF
TGTGCCAGTAGTAAAGTAGCGGGAGGGCCCTACAATGAGCAGTTCTTC
>NA|TRBV6-5|NA|TRBJ1-2
CASSSGGVGYGYTF
TGTGCCAGCAGTTCGGGGGGCGTCGGCTATGGCTACACCTTC
>NA|TRBV19|NA|TRBJ1-1
CASRNSVNTEAFF
TGTGCCAGTAGGAATTCGGTGAACACTGAAGCTTTCTTT
>NA|TRBV6-5|NA|TRBJ1-1
CASSYSQNTEAFF
TGTGCCAGCAGTTACTCACAGAACACTGAAGCTTTCTTT
>TRBD1|TRBV6-5|NA|TRBJ1-5
CASETGGVQPQHF
TGTGCCAGCGAGACAGGGGGCGTTCAGCCCCAGCATTTT
>TRBD1|TRBV2|NA|TRBJ1-2
CASSEGTAFYGYTF
TGTGCCAGCAGTGAGGGGACAGCCTTCTATGGCTACACCTTC
>TRBD1|TRBV30|NA|TRBJ1-6
CAWGGGQNNSPLHF
TGTGCCTGGGGAGGGGGACAGAATAATTCACCCCTCCACTTT
>TRBD1|TRBV4-1|once|TRBJ1-4
CASSQVGTGSEKLFF
TGCGCCAGCAGCCAAGTGGGGACAGGGAGCGAAAAACTGTTTTTT